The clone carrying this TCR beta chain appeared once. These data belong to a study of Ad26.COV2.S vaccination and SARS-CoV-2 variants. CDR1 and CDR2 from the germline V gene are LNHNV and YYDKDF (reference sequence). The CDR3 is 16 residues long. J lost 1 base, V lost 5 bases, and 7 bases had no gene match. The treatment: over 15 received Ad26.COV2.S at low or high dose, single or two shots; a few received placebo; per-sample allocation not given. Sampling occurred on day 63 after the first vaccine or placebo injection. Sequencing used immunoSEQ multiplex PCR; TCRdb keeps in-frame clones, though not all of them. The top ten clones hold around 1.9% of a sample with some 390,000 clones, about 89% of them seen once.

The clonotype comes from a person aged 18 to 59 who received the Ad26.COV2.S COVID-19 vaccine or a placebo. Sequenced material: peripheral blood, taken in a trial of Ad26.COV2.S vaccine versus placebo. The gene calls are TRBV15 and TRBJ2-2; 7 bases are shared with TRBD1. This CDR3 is CATSEQTGLNTGELFF. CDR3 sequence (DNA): TGTGCCACCAGCGAACAGACAGGGTTGAACACCGGGGAGCTGTTTTTT.